These 16 T cell receptor beta chains were sequenced from one sample in a study of blood T cell repertoires in COVID-19. Sequenced by immunoSEQ multiplex PCR; TCRdb stores in-frame clones only, minus some. Found here are over 250,000 clones, approximately 90% of them singletons; the top ten hold around 9%. Sequencing input: PBMCs or T cells enriched from blood (not recorded which). Every receptor here comes from a young woman who had recovered from COVID-19.

V is TRBV15 and J is TRBJ2-1, with D perhaps matching TRBD2 (6 bases). This CDR3 comprises 14 residues. Trimming cost V 11 bases and J 6 bases, with 20 bases left between them. The germline gives CDR1 LNHNV, CDR2 YYDKDF (reference sequence). This CDR3 is CAGRRLLASNEQFF. The CDR3 DNA is TGTGCCGGAAGAAGGCTACTAGCATCCAATGAGCAGTTCTTC. Combining the CDR3 with reference TRBV15 and TRBJ2-1 gives the whole variable domain DAMVIQNPRYQVTQFGKPVTLSCSQTLNHNVMYWYQQKSSQAPKLLFHYYDKDFNNEADTPDNFQSRRPNTSFCFLDIRSPGLGDTAMYLCAGRRLLASNEQFFGPGTRLTVL.

The chain combines TRBV7-9 with TRBJ1-5; D might be TRBD1 (5 bases). The CDR3 extends over 13 amino acids. CDR1 and CDR2 (germline): SEHNR, FQNEAQ (reference sequence). Trimming took off 4 bases at V and 6 bases at J, with 10 bases between the two ends. CDR3 nucleotides: TGTGCCAGCAGCTGGACACCGGGTCAGCCCCAGCATTTT. Translated: CASSWTPGQPQHF.

The V call is TRBV20-1, the J call TRBJ1-6, with D possibly TRBD1 on 6 matching bases. From germline, CDR1 is DFQATT and CDR2 SNEGSKA (reference sequence). The V end lost 6 bases, the J end lost 8 bases, and 8 bases lay between the germline ends. The CDR3 has 11 amino acids. The CDR3 DNA is TGCAGTGCCCGACAGGATTCACCCCTCCACTTT. Translation: CSARQDSPLHF.

This clone was counted once. This rearrangement joins TRBV7-2 to TRBJ2-5; 7 bases match TRBD1. Trimming removed 3 bases from V and 4 bases from J; junction bases left unmatched: 8. The CDR3 is 15 amino acids. The germline V gene has CDR1 SGHTA and CDR2 FQGNSA. In DNA form, the CDR3 reads TGTGCCAGCAGCTTTAGACAGGGTCTGGGAGAGACCCAGTACTTC. Protein sequence: CASSFRQGLGETQYF.

The J gene is TRBJ2-1, the V gene TRBV7-2; D is possibly TRBD2 (5 bases). From germline, CDR1 is SGHTA and CDR2 FQGNSA. The CDR3 has 15 residues. Trimming took 2 bases from V and 1 from J, leaving 9 bases between them. Here the CDR3 reads CASSLSTGSYNEQFF. Here the CDR3 DNA reads TGTGCCAGCAGCTTATCAACGGGATCCTACAATGAGCAGTTCTTC. Based on the CDR3 plus reference TRBV7-2 and TRBJ2-1, the full variable domain is GAGVSQSPSNKVTEKGKDVELRCDPISGHTALYWYRQSLGQGLEFLIYFQGNSAPDKSGLPSDRFSAERTGGSVSTLTIQRTQQEDSAVYLCASSLSTGSYNEQFFGPGTRLTVL.

CDR3 sequence (DNA): TGTGCCTGCCACAGGGCAGCGAACACTGAAGCTTTCTTT. Translated: CACHRAANTEAFF. V is TRBV30 and J is TRBJ1-1, with D perhaps matching TRBD1 (6 bases). CDR3 size: 13 residues. V lost 6 bases and J lost 1, with 12 bases in between. Germline CDR1 is GTSNPN and CDR2 is SVGIG (reference sequence).

This rearrangement joins TRBV7-3 to TRBJ2-2; TRBD2 matches at 8 bases. The V segment lost 5 bases and the J segment 6 bases; nucleotides outside the gene matches: 11. The length of the CDR3 is 16 residues. The germline gives CDR1 SGHTA, CDR2 FQGTGA. The CDR3 coding sequence is TGTGCCAGCAGCCTCCGGGGGGGGGCGGCACCCGGGGAGCTGTTTTTT. Encoded protein: CASSLRGGAAPGELFF.

V gene TRBV3-1 (or the pseudogene TRBV3-2) combines with J gene TRBJ2-2; 9 bases are shared with TRBD2. This CDR3 comprises 16 residues. In germline, CDR1 is LGHDT, CDR2 YNNKEL (reference sequence). J was trimmed by 2 bases and V by 1 base; bases with no gene match: 2. Here the CDR3 reads CASSQVAGVNTGELFF. CDR3 sequence (DNA): TGTGCCAGCAGCCAAGTAGCGGGAGTCAACACCGGGGAGCTGTTTTTT.

The chain links TRBV5-1 to TRBJ1-2, with TRBD1 identical over 8 bases. This CDR3 is 16 amino acids long. V was clipped by 4 bases and J by 5 bases; unmatched bases: 13. The germline V gene has CDR1 SGHRS and CDR2 YFSETQ. The DNA of the CDR3 is TGCGCCAGCAGCCCAACCTCTGACAGGGGAGTATATGGCTACACCTTC. Encoded protein: CASSPTSDRGVYGYTF.

This chain links TRBV9 with TRBJ2-4; 7 positions match TRBD1. V gave up 3 bases and J gave up 0 bases; unmatched junction bases: 6. Germline V gene lookup returns CDR1 SGDLS and CDR2 YYNGEE. The length of the CDR3 is 16 residues. The DNA for the CDR3 is TGTGCCAGCAGCGGGGGGACAGATTTAGCCAAAAACATTCAGTACTTC. Residues: CASSGGTDLAKNIQYF.

The chain has TRBV4-2 and TRBJ2-1; 7 bases fit TRBD1. Germline V gives CDR1 LGHNA, CDR2 YNFKEQ. V lost 4 bases, J lost 8 bases, and 14 bases stayed unmatched. This CDR3 is 16 amino acids long. Written as DNA, the CDR3 is TGTGCCAGCAGCCTCCTCGACAGGGTAGACGTTCATGAGCAGTTCTTC. It yields the protein CASSLLDRVDVHEQFF.

V gene TRBV5-6 combines with J gene TRBJ2-3; D is ambiguous. CDR1 and CDR2 from the germline V gene are SGHDT and YYEEEE. The CDR3 contains 13 residues. The V and J ends lost 5 bases and 0 bases respectively, with 7 bases between them. CDR3 DNA: TGTGCCAGCAGTTACTATAGCACAGATACGCAGTATTTT. It codes for CASSYYSTDTQYF.

In DNA, the CDR3 is TGCGCCAGCAGCTCGACTGACAGGGAAGTCACTGAAGCTTTCTTT. Translation gives CASSSTDREVTEAFF. This chain uses TRBV5-1 with TRBJ1-1, with 7 bases fitting TRBD1. V was clipped by 3 bases and J by 4 bases; unmatched bases: 9. CDR3 length equals 15 residues. Germline CDR1 and CDR2: SGHRS and YFSETQ.

The genes are TRBV28 and TRBJ2-5, with 8 bases identical to TRBD1. The germline gives CDR1 MDHEN, CDR2 SYDVKM. The CDR3 length is 16 residues. V shed 3 bases, J shed 4 bases, and the junction held 10 bases outside the gene matches. CDR3 DNA: TGTGCCAGCAGTTTCAACAGGGGGGAGGTTGGAGAGACCCAGTACTTC. Its translation: CASSFNRGEVGETQYF.

This chain uses TRBV7-2 with TRBJ1-2; D is unclear. Trimming left V 3 bases short and J 3 bases short, with 8 bases between. Germline CDR1 is SGHTA and CDR2 is FQGNSA. This CDR3 is 13 amino acids long. The CDR3 protein is CASSFNADYGYTF. The CDR3 DNA reads TGTGCCAGCAGCTTTAATGCAGACTATGGCTACACCTTC.

This clone was seen more than once but under ten times. The chain links TRBV5-1 to TRBJ1-6; D perhaps matches TRBD1 (6 bases). This CDR3 contains 15 residues. Germline V gives CDR1 SGHRS, CDR2 YFSETQ. V lost 0 bases, J lost 5 bases, and 9 bases lay in between. CDR3 nucleotides: TGCGCCAGCAGCTTGGGAACAGGGCATAATTCACCCCTCCACTTT. It translates to CASSLGTGHNSPLHF. Full variable domain (remainder filled in from reference TRBV5-1 and TRBJ1-6): KAGVTQTPRYLIKTRGQQVTLSCSPISGHRSVSWYQQTPGQGLQFLFEYFSETQRNKGNFPGRFSGRQFSNSRSEMNVSTLELGDSALYLCASSLGTGHNSPLHFGNGTRLTVT.